These 12 T cell receptor beta chains share one sample of origin, sequenced in a study of blood T cell repertoires in COVID-19. The table came from immunoSEQ multiplex PCR; TCRdb's copy has only in-frame clones and leaves some out. The data show roughly 290,000 clones, roughly 85% seen once. Material: PBMCs or T cells enriched from blood (not recorded which). The receptors here all came from a woman aged 35 to 49 who had recovered from COVID-19.

In DNA form, the CDR3 reads TGTGCCAGCAGCCCTGGCTCTAGCGGGACCACAGATACGCAGTATTTT. Amino acids: CASSPGSSGTTDTQYF. The rearrangement uses TRBV5-5 and TRBJ2-3, with 9 bases lining up with TRBD2. The CDR3 length is 16 residues. The germline V gene has CDR1 SGHKS and CDR2 YYEKEE (reference sequence). Unmatched junction bases numbered 8, after V lost 4 bases and J lost 2 bases.

Concerning this clone: The identical CDR3 is also encoded by other nucleotide sequences in the sample. The rearrangement links TRBV18 to TRBJ2-7; TRBD1 is a possible D gene (6 bases). The CDR3 runs to 12 residues. Trimming took off 2 bases at V and 6 bases at J, with 8 bases between the two ends. CDR1 KGHSH and CDR2 LQKENI come from the germline V gene. CDR3 amino acids: CASSPDRSEQYF. CDR3 DNA sequence: TGTGCCAGCTCACCAGACAGGTCCGAGCAGTACTTC. The full variable domain, rest sourced from reference TRBV18 and TRBJ2-7, is NAGVMQNPRHLVRRRGQEARLRCSPMKGHSHVYWYRQLPEEGLKFMVYLQKENIIDESGMPKERFSAEFPKEGPSILRIQQVVRGDSAAYFCASSPDRSEQYFGPGTRLTVT.

The V call is TRBV3-1 (or the pseudogene TRBV3-2), the J call TRBJ2-5; D gene uncertain. Germline-derived CDR1 and CDR2 are LGHDT and YNNKEL (reference sequence). V dropped 2 bases and J dropped 5 bases, with 12 bases sitting between them. The CDR3 is made up of 14 amino acids. As DNA, the CDR3 is TGTGCCAGCAGCCAAAGGCAGGTTGGGGAGACCCAGTACTTC. It translates to CASSQRQVGETQYF.

This chain joins TRBV11-2 and TRBJ1-2, with no clear D. Looked up from germline, CDR1 is SGHAT and CDR2 is FQNNGV. The CDR3 has 13 residues. V lost 5 bases and J lost 2, with 9 bases in between. The CDR3 DNA reads TGTGCCAGCAGCCTAAATCTGAACTATGGCTACACCTTC. As protein: CASSLNLNYGYTF. Full variable domain (missing parts from reference TRBV11-2 and TRBJ1-2): EAGVAQSPRYKIIEKRQSVAFWCNPISGHATLYWYQQILGQGPKLLIQFQNNGVVDDSQLPKDRFSAERLKGVDSTLKIQPAKLEDSAVYLCASSLNLNYGYTFGSGTRLTVV.

V and J are TRBV7-2 and TRBJ1-2; 7 nucleotides line up with TRBD1. The CDR3 extends over 14 amino acids. Trimming removed 3 bases from V and 4 bases from J; junction bases left unmatched: 5. In germline, CDR1 is SGHTA, CDR2 FQGNSA. The chain's CDR3 is CASSLGQPLYGYTF. The CDR3 DNA reads TGTGCCAGCAGCTTGGGACAGCCGCTCTATGGCTACACCTTC. Using reference TRBV7-2 and TRBJ1-2 for the parts outside the CDR3, the full variable domain is GAGVSQSPSNKVTEKGKDVELRCDPISGHTALYWYRQSLGQGLEFLIYFQGNSAPDKSGLPSDRFSAERTGGSVSTLTIQRTQQEDSAVYLCASSLGQPLYGYTFGSGTRLTVV.

The CDR3 DNA is TGCGCCAGCAGCCAAGGGGGGAACAGGGCAAACTTTGAAGCTTTCTTT. Amino acid sequence: CASSQGGNRANFEAFF. This sequence joins TRBV4-1 and TRBJ1-1, with D possibly matching TRBD1 (6 bases). Germline V lookup: CDR1 MGHRA, CDR2 YSYEKL. The ends were cut back, 1 base at V and 7 bases at J, with 19 bases in the middle. This CDR3 contains 16 residues.

V gene TRBV12-3 or TRBV12-4 combines with J gene TRBJ1-2; perhaps TRBD1 as D (5 bases). Trimming stripped 8 bases from V and 4 bases from J, with 11 bases between. CDR3 size: 12 residues. This CDR3 is CASSPGGYGYTF. In nucleotides, the CDR3 is TGTGCCAGCTCGCCCGGGGGCTATGGCTACACCTTC.

The chain couples TRBV27 to TRBJ1-2, with TRBD1 matching over 9 bases. The CDR3 has 15 amino acids. V lost 5 bases and J lost 2; bases outside the gene matches: 6. Per the germline V gene, CDR1 is MNHEY and CDR2 is SMNVEV (reference sequence). CDR3 bases: TGTGCCAGCAGTCGTACCGGGACAGGGAACTATGGCTACACCTTC. This sequence encodes CASSRTGTGNYGYTF.

CDR3 DNA sequence: TGTGCCACGTCCGGCGTCGCTAGCGGGATCTACAATGAGCAGTTCTTC. Protein product: CATSGVASGIYNEQFF. V and J are TRBV24-1 and TRBJ2-1, with 9 bases identical to TRBD2. This CDR3 contains 16 residues. V lost 10 bases to trimming and J lost 3 bases; unmatched junction nucleotides: 12. Germline CDR1 is KGHDR and CDR2 is SFDVKD.

This clone has just one count. CDR3 in DNA: TGTGCCAGCAGCCAAGGAAGGACTAGCGGGTACAATGAGCAGTTCTTC. The encoded protein is CASSQGRTSGYNEQFF. V usage is TRBV3-1 (or the pseudogene TRBV3-2) and J usage is TRBJ2-1; 11 bases line up with TRBD2. The CDR3 loop spans 16 amino acids. CDR1 and CDR2 from the germline V gene are LGHDT and YNNKEL (reference sequence). Unmatched junction bases numbered 3, after V lost 1 base and J lost 4 bases.

The V and J genes are TRBV2 and TRBJ2-2; 8 bases match TRBD1. Germline CDR1 reads SNHLY; CDR2 reads FYNNEI. The CDR3 covers 15 residues. Trimming took 7 bases from V and 2 from J; bases not matched to a gene: 6. The CDR3 region has the DNA TGTGCCAGCATCACCGGGACAGGAAACACCGGGGAGCTGTTTTTT. It translates to CASITGTGNTGELFF.

This chain connects TRBV6-5 to TRBJ2-3; the D is unclear. The germline gives CDR1 MNHEY, CDR2 SVGAGI. This CDR3 has 14 amino acids. V was trimmed by 7 bases and J by 2 bases, leaving 13 bases between them. The CDR3 region is CASKVSSTTDTQYF. The CDR3 region has the DNA TGTGCCAGCAAAGTTAGCAGCACCACAGATACGCAGTATTTT.